These T cell receptor beta chains were read from a single sample in a study of cytomegalovirus exposure and HLA in healthy donors. TCRdb's table, derived via immunoSEQ multiplex PCR, lists solely in-frame clones and lacks some. This sample has about 43,000 clones, with about 90% found just once. The sequenced sample consisted of PBMCs. Source of these receptors: a man aged 18 to 30 in good health and CMV-seronegative. Each CDR3 is given with its conserved first and last residue. Each record gives: CDR3 length, clone size, D gene, J gene, V gene, CDR3 protein, CDR3 DNA. D genes are given only for firm matches. Some rows have no size entry. The others give once, few or many, or a class for an expanded clone.

16	NA	TRBD2	TRBJ2-7	TRBV12-5	CASTATSGGVFYEQYF	TGTGCTAGCACCGCCACGAGCGGGGGGGTTTTCTACGAGCAGTACTTC
21	NA	TRBD1	TRBJ1-4	TRBV19	CASSIGLLDRGRAATNEKLFF	TGTGCCAGTAGTATAGGGTTGCTTGACAGGGGGCGAGCGGCAACTAATGAAAAACTGTTTTTT
13	NA	NA	TRBJ1-1	TRBV11-2	CASSFQMNTEAFF	TGTGCCAGCAGCTTCCAGATGAACACTGAAGCTTTCTTT
16	NA	TRBD1	TRBJ2-4	TRBV6-5	CASSYGTGGAKNIQYF	TGTGCCAGCAGTTACGGGACAGGGGGAGCCAAAAACATTCAGTACTTC
11	NA	NA	TRBJ1-2	TRBV5-1	CASASGFGYTF	TGCGCCAGCGCATCAGGGTTTGGCTACACCTTC
13	NA	TRBD1	TRBJ1-1	TRBV5-1	CASSPGGRTEAFF	TGCGCCAGCAGCCCAGGGGGCCGTACTGAAGCTTTCTTT
16	NA	TRBD2	TRBJ2-5	TRBV29-1	CSVVGLEGGFQETQYF	TGCAGCGTTGTGGGACTAGAAGGAGGATTCCAAGAGACCCAGTACTTC
20	NA	TRBD1	TRBJ1-5	TRBV7-3	CASSLTNRTGGSFCNQPQHF	TGTGCCAGCAGCTTAACGAACCGGACAGGGGGTTCCTTTTGCAATCAGCCCCAGCATTTT
12	NA	NA	TRBJ2-7	TRBV7-6	CASSLGSYEQYF	TGTGCCAGCAGCTTGGGGAGTTACGAGCAGTACTTC
14	NA	NA	TRBJ1-5	TRBV13	CASSFGGTDQPQHF	TGTGCCAGCAGCTTTGGAGGGACCGATCAGCCCCAGCATTTT
15	once	TRBD2	TRBJ2-3	TRBV15	CATSRGASGTDTQYF	TGTGCCACCAGCAGAGGGGCTAGCGGAACAGATACGCAGTATTTT
15	medium-sized	NA	TRBJ1-4	TRBV7-9	CASSSRQSTNEKLFF	TGTGCCAGCAGCTCCAGACAATCGACTAATGAAAAACTGTTTTTT
19	once	NA	TRBJ1-4	TRBV7-3	CASSLSRQDASATNEKLFF	TGTGCCAGCAGCTTATCCCGACAGGACGCTTCGGCAACTAATGAAAAACTGTTTTTT
15	NA	TRBD1	TRBJ2-5	TRBV7-9	CASSPGGYREETQYF	TGTGCCAGCAGCCCAGGGGGCTACAGGGAAGAGACCCAGTACTTC
15	NA	NA	TRBJ2-1	TRBV13	CASSLVGGARNEQFF	TGTGCCAGCAGCTTAGTTGGGGGGGCGCGGAATGAGCAGTTCTTC
15	NA	NA	TRBJ1-4	TRBV7-9	CASSLAPRINEKLFF	TGTGCCAGCAGCTTAGCGCCGCGGATTAATGAAAAACTGTTTTTT
17	NA	TRBD1	TRBJ2-5	TRBV5-1	CASKTGTGGSEFETQYF	TGCGCCAGCAAAACCGGGACAGGGGGCTCTGAATTCGAGACCCAGTACTTC
17	NA	TRBD1	TRBJ1-5	TRBV19	CASSRGTGGNSNQPQHF	TGTGCCAGTAGTAGGGGGACAGGGGGCAATAGCAATCAGCCCCAGCATTTT
16	NA	TRBD2	TRBJ2-1	TRBV7-2	CASSSGLAGVRNEQFF	TGTGCCAGCAGCAGTGGACTAGCGGGAGTGCGTAATGAGCAGTTCTTC
19	NA	TRBD2	TRBJ2-4	TRBV4-1	CASSQDAPGEAGAGNIQYF	TGCGCCAGCAGCCAAGATGCCCCGGGGGAAGCGGGGGCTGGAAACATTCAGTACTTC
17	NA	TRBD1	TRBJ1-1	TRBV5-5	CASSQLLNRGQHPEAFF	TGTGCCAGCAGCCAACTACTTAACAGGGGGCAACACCCCGAAGCTTTCTTT
17	NA	TRBD2	TRBJ2-5	TRBV7-8	CASSLDVSGGPGETQYF	TGTGCCAGCAGCTTAGATGTTAGCGGGGGGCCGGGAGAGACCCAGTACTTC
15	NA	NA	TRBJ2-3	TRBV6-5	CASSIGGGASDTQYF	TGTGCCAGTAGCATCGGAGGGGGCGCTTCTGATACGCAGTATTTT
14	NA	NA	TRBJ2-2	TRBV27	CASSQRPGTGELFF	TGTGCCAGCAGCCAGCGCCCGGGCACCGGGGAGCTGTTTTTT
17	NA	TRBD1	TRBJ2-6	TRBV7-9	CASSPWTGLSGANVLTF	TGTGCCAGCAGCCCCTGGACAGGCCTCTCTGGGGCCAACGTCCTGACTTTC
16	NA	NA	TRBJ1-2	TRBV28	CASSPNGGGYNYGYTF	TGTGCCAGCAGTCCCAACGGGGGAGGCTATAACTATGGCTACACCTTC
14	NA	TRBD2	TRBJ2-7	TRBV4-1	CASSQETGLAEQYF	TGCGCCAGCAGCCAAGAAACAGGACTAGCGGAGCAGTACTTC
14	NA	TRBD1	TRBJ1-2	TRBV6-5	CASSSSGGNYGYTF	TGTGCCAGCAGTTCGTCAGGGGGCAACTATGGCTACACCTTC
11	NA	NA	TRBJ1-2	TRBV28	CASSVRSGYTF	TGTGCCAGCAGTGTCCGGAGTGGCTACACCTTC
15	NA	TRBD1	TRBJ1-2	TRBV25-1	CASSELEQGAYGYTF	TGTGCCAGCAGTGAATTGGAACAGGGGGCCTATGGCTACACCTTC
13	NA	NA	TRBJ1-2	TRBV5-4	CASSPGPPGGYTF	TGTGCCAGCAGCCCTGGCCCGCCGGGGGGCTACACCTTC
14	NA	NA	TRBJ2-1	TRBV18	CASSQAMSGDEQFF	TGTGCCAGCTCACAAGCGATGTCAGGGGATGAGCAGTTCTTC
15	NA	TRBD2	TRBJ2-7	TRBV5-1	CASSLASGSFYEQYF	TGCGCCAGCAGCTTAGCTAGCGGGAGTTTCTACGAGCAGTACTTC
15	NA	TRBD1	TRBJ1-5	TRBV28	CASSYPGTGNQPQHF	TGTGCCAGCAGTTACCCCGGGACAGGGAATCAGCCCCAGCATTTT
15	once	NA	TRBJ1-4	TRBV5-1	CASSPKQSTNEKLFF	TGCGCCAGCAGCCCCAAACAGTCAACTAATGAAAAACTGTTTTTT
16	NA	TRBD2	TRBJ2-5	TRBV19	CASSLWSGDVLETQYF	TGTGCCAGTAGTCTTTGGAGCGGGGACGTCCTGGAGACCCAGTACTTC
17	NA	NA	TRBJ2-2	TRBV7-6	CASSLGGDDSPGGELFF	TGTGCCAGCAGCTTAGGCGGGGACGACAGCCCCGGCGGGGAGCTGTTTTTT
16	NA	TRBD2	TRBJ2-7	TRBV7-2	CASSFRGLAGGYEQYF	TGTGCCAGCAGCTTTAGGGGACTAGCGGGAGGCTACGAGCAGTACTTC
15	NA	TRBD1	TRBJ2-7	TRBV5-1	CASSLPGQGTNEQYF	TGCGCCAGCAGCTTGCCGGGACAGGGGACGAACGAGCAGTACTTC
16	NA	TRBD1	TRBJ2-7	TRBV5-6	CASSSDRAWGTYEQYF	TGTGCCAGCAGCTCTGACAGGGCTTGGGGCACCTACGAGCAGTACTTC
19	NA	TRBD2	TRBJ2-1	TRBV7-2	CASSVHGTSGLSVYNEQFF	TGTGCCAGCAGCGTACACGGGACTAGCGGTCTGAGCGTTTACAATGAGCAGTTCTTC